The sequence of this T cell receptor (beta chain) was determined in a study of T-cell reconstitution after alpha-beta-depleted transplantation in children. General study findings and limits: T-cell counts and diversity at one year post-transplant came mainly from newly produced T cells. High day-60 TCRbeta diversity in some patients came from surviving recipient T cells and thymic progenitors.

Unique molecular identifiers were incorporated during preparation of the TCRbeta library. TCRdb recomputed calls from the PCR reads with MiXCR, one row per CDR3 protein. The data hold 500,000 to 650,000 distinct CDR3 sequences, with approximately 13% observed a single time. This clonotype turned up a few times. The antigen is not known. This CDR3 contains 14 residues. V lost 3 bases and J lost 0, with 6 bases in between. Germline V gives CDR1 DFQATT, CDR2 SNEGSKA (reference sequence). The V call is TRBV20-1, the J call TRBJ2-6; no firm D call. This receptor was identified in a male patient younger than 18 who had a stem cell transplant for acute myeloid leukemia, so the T cells may come from the graft donor. The sequences come from PBMCs, mostly from graft donor cells, collected 360 days after TCRalphabeta/CD19-depleted stem cell transplant. The DNA of the CDR3 is TGCAGTGCTAGGGAAGACTCTGGGGCCAACGTCCTGACTTTC. Protein sequence: CSAREDSGANVLTF.